These 16 T cell receptor beta chains share one sample of origin, sequenced in a study of T cell changes during pregnancy in multiple sclerosis. The data were produced by immunoSEQ multiplex PCR, yet TCRdb's version contains in-frame clones alone and is incomplete. The repertoire holds roughly 43,000 clones, with under 95% as singletons. Sequencing used CD4+ T cells from peripheral blood mononuclear cells, obtained in the third trimester of pregnancy. These receptors were collected from a female donor with multiple sclerosis, enrolled in a pregnancy study.

The chain joins TRBV4-2 to TRBJ2-3; 12 nucleotides align to TRBD2. V shed 2 bases and J 4 bases; nucleotides not matched to a gene: 4. The CDR3 runs to 16 residues. Germline-derived CDR1 and CDR2 are LGHNA and YNFKEQ. The CDR3 reads CASSQQTSGGPDTQYF. For the CDR3, the DNA is TGTGCCAGCAGCCAACAGACTAGCGGGGGACCAGATACGCAGTATTTT.

V gene TRBV27 combines with J gene TRBJ1-5; TRBD1 might be the D (6 bases). This CDR3 is 15 amino acids long. V dropped 5 bases and J dropped 2 bases, with 13 bases sitting between them. The germline V gene has CDR1 MNHEY and CDR2 SMNVEV (reference sequence). Written as DNA, the CDR3 is TGTGCCAGCAGTAAAGGGACAATGGGCAATCAGCCCCAGCATTTT. Translation gives CASSKGTMGNQPQHF.

This clone was observed once. This chain links TRBV4-2 with TRBJ1-4; D call uncertain. V gave up 4 bases and J gave up 0 bases, with 9 bases separating them. Germline CDR1 is LGHNA and CDR2 is YNFKEQ. The CDR3 length is 15 residues. CDR3 DNA sequence: TGTGCCAGCAGCCGACGACACCCAACTAATGAAAAACTGTTTTTT. Amino acid sequence: CASSRRHPTNEKLFF.

This chain links TRBV4-2 with TRBJ1-1, with 7 bases aligning to TRBD1. The CDR3 has 11 amino acids. V shed 3 bases and J 14 bases; nucleotides not matched to a gene: 6. Germline V CDR1 and CDR2: LGHNA, YNFKEQ. The CDR3 loop reads CASSQGQSSFF. Here the CDR3 DNA reads TGTGCCAGCAGCCAGGGACAGTCTTCGTTCTTT.

This rearrangement joins TRBV2 to TRBJ2-1; TRBD1 aligns across 7 bases. This CDR3 region has 13 residues. V shed 9 bases, J shed 0 bases, and the junction held 2 bases outside the gene matches. Looked up from germline, CDR1 is SNHLY and CDR2 is FYNNEI. The CDR3 region is CASDRDSYNEQFF. DNA of the CDR3: TGTGCCAGTGACAGGGACTCCTACAATGAGCAGTTCTTC. Looking up the rest from reference TRBV2 and TRBJ2-1 gives the full variable domain: EPEVTQTPSHQVTQMGQEVILRCVPISNHLYFYWYRQILGQKVEFLVSFYNNEISEKSEIFDDQFSVERPDGSNFTLKIRSTKLEDSAMYFCASDRDSYNEQFFGPGTRLTVL.

The chain recombines TRBV6-1 with TRBJ2-1, with 7 positions matching TRBD1. The V gene's germline CDR1 is MNHNS and CDR2 SASEGT. Losses at the gene ends were 1 base for V and 4 bases for J; bases not matched to a gene: 16. The CDR3 length is 19 residues. The CDR3 DNA reads as TGTGCCAGCAGTGAAGGGACAGGTGGGAAAAGGGGTCATTACAATGAGCAGTTCTTC. Its protein is CASSEGTGGKRGHYNEQFF.

This chain joins TRBV6-4 and TRBJ2-5; weak D call: TRBD2 (5 bases). Germline CDR1 and CDR2: MRHNA and SNTAGT. Trimming shortened V by 0 bases and J by 8 bases, and 10 bases separated the two germline ends. This CDR3 region has 13 residues. CDR3 nucleotides: TGTGCCAGCAGTGACTCCCGTGGGAGTACCCAGTACTTC. This translates into CASSDSRGSTQYF.

The J gene is TRBJ1-2, the V gene TRBV6-6; D remains ambiguous. The V gene's germline CDR1 is MNHNY and CDR2 SVGAGI (reference sequence). Trimming removed 8 bases at V and 1 base at J, with 11 bases between. The CDR3 runs to 13 residues. CDR3 coding DNA: TGTGCCAGCCTCCCCCGAGATAACTATGGCTACACCTTC. Translating gives CASLPRDNYGYTF.

The chain links TRBV28 to TRBJ1-1, with 8 bases matching TRBD1. From germline, CDR1 is MDHEN and CDR2 SYDVKM. This CDR3 region has 12 residues. J was trimmed by 5 bases and V by 5 bases; bases with no gene match: 1. The CDR3 DNA is TGTGCCAGCAGTGACAGGGGAACTGAAGCTTTCTTT. It yields the protein CASSDRGTEAFF.

The chain couples TRBV2 to TRBJ1-2; no firm D call. The germline V and J ends were trimmed by 4 bases and 4 bases, with 16 bases remaining between them. This CDR3 region has 15 residues. Germline lookup yields CDR1 SNHLY and CDR2 FYNNEI. The CDR3 coding sequence is TGTGCCAGCAGTGGAACCCGGAGGACTCCCTATGGCTACACCTTC. Residues: CASSGTRRTPYGYTF.

The chain is built from TRBV4-2 and TRBJ2-2, with no clear D. Looked up from germline, CDR1 is LGHNA and CDR2 is YNFKEQ. This CDR3 contains 14 residues. The V end lost 0 bases, the J end lost 4 bases, and 6 bases lay between the germline ends. The CDR3 DNA sequence: TGTGCCAGCAGCCAAGAGACACGCACCGGGGAGCTGTTTTTT. Protein product: CASSQETRTGELFF.

The chain uses TRBV19 and TRBJ2-2; D possibly corresponds to TRBD1 (5 bases). Trimming removed 3 bases at V and 6 bases at J, with 8 bases between. Looked up from germline, CDR1 is LNHDA and CDR2 is SQIVND (reference sequence). The CDR3 is 13 amino acids. The DNA of the CDR3 is TGTGCCAGTAGTATCAGGGTTGCCGGGGAGCTGTTTTTT. Translation gives CASSIRVAGELFF.

V is TRBV7-3 and J is TRBJ2-7; D is possibly TRBD2 (6 bases). Germline V gene lookup returns CDR1 SGHTA and CDR2 FQGTGA. The CDR3 loop spans 14 amino acids. Deletions cut 2 bases from V and 6 bases from J, with 14 bases between. The CDR3 DNA reads as TGTGCCAGCAGCTTAGGAGGGGACCGGCGCGAGCAGTACTTC. This translates into CASSLGGDRREQYF.

DNA for the CDR3: TGTGCCAGCTCAGCGCGGGGGGCCGGGCAGGAGACCCAGTACTTC. Protein: CASSARGAGQETQYF. The chain has TRBV18 and TRBJ2-5; the match to TRBD2 covers 8 bases. Trimming at V came to 5 bases and at J to 5 bases, leaving 10 bases not matched to a gene. The CDR3 contains 15 residues. CDR1 is KGHSH, CDR2 LQKENI, per germline. The full variable domain, its missing parts supplied by reference TRBV18 and TRBJ2-5, is NAGVMQNPRHLVRRRGQEARLRCSPMKGHSHVYWYRQLPEEGLKFMVYLQKENIIDESGMPKERFSAEFPKEGPSILRIQQVVRGDSAAYFCASSARGAGQETQYFGPGTRLLVL.

The chain employs TRBV27 and TRBJ1-6; D unclear. The V end lost 9 bases, the J end lost 0 bases, and 15 bases lay between the germline ends. Germline lookup yields CDR1 MNHEY and CDR2 SMNVEV (reference sequence). This CDR3 comprises 16 residues. As DNA, the CDR3 is TGTGCCAGTCGGCCACTAAGGAGCTCCTATAATTCACCCCTCCACTTT. As protein: CASRPLRSSYNSPLHF.

CDR3 sequence (DNA): TGTGCCAGCAGTTTATTTGGACGCGACCGGGGATCCTACGAGCAGTACTTC. It is translated as CASSLFGRDRGSYEQYF. The genes are TRBV28 and TRBJ2-7, with a tentative D call TRBD2 (5 bases). There are 17 residues in the CDR3. Germline-derived CDR1 and CDR2 are MDHEN and SYDVKM. Trimming stripped 1 base from V and 1 base from J, with 17 bases between.